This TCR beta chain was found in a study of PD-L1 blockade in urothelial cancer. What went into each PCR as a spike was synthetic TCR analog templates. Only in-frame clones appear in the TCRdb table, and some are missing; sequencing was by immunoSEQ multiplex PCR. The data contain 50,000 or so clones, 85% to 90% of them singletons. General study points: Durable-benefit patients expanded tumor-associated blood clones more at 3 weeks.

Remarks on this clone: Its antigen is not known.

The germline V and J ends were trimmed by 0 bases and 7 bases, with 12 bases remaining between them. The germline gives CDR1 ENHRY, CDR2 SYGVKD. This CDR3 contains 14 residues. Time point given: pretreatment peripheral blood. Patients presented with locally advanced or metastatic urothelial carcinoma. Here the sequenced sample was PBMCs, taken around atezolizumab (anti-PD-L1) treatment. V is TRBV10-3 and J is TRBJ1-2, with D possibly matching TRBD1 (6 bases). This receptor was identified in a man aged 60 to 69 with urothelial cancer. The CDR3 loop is CAISESNRVGGYTF. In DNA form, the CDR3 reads TGTGCCATCAGTGAGTCTAACAGGGTCGGTGGCTACACCTTC.